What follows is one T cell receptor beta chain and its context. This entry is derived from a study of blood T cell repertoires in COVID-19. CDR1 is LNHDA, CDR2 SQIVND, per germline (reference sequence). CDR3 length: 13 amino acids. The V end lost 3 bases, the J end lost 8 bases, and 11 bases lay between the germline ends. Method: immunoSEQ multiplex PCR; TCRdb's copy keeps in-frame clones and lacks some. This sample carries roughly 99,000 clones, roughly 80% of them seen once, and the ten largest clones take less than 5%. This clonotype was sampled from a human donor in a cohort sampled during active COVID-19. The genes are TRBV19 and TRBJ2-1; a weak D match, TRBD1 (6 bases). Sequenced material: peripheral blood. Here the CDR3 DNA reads TGTGCCAGTAGTATGGCAGGGGACCATGAGCAGTTCTTC. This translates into CASSMAGDHEQFF.